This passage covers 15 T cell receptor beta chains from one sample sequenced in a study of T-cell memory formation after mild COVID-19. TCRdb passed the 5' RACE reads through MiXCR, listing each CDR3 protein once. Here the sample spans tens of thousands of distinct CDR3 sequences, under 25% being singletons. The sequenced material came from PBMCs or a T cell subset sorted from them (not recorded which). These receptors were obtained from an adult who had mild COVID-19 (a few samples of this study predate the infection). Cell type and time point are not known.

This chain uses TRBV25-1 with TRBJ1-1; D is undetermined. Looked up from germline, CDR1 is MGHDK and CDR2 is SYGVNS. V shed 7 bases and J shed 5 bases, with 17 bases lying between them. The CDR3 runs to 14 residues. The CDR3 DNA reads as TGTGCCAGCACCGACCAGCAGGTTAGAACTGAAGCTTTCTTT. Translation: CASTDQQVRTEAFF. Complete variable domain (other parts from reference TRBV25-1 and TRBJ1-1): EADIYQTPRYLVIGTGKKITLECSQTMGHDKMYWYQQDPGMELHLIHYSYGVNSTEKGDLSSESTVSRIRTEHFPLTLESARPSHTSQYLCASTDQQVRTEAFFGQGTRLTVV.

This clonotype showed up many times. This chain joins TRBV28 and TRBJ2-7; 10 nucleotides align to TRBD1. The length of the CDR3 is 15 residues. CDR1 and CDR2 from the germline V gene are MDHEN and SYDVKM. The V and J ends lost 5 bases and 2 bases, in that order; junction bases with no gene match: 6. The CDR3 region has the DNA TGTGCCAGCAGTAGACCCGGGACAGGGGCCTACGAGCAGTACTTC. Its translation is CASSRPGTGAYEQYF.

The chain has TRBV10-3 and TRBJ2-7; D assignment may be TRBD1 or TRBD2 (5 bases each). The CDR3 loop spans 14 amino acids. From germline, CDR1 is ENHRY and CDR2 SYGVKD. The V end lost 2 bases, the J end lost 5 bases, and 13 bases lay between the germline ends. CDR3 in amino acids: CAISEPGLGDEQYF. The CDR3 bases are TGTGCCATCAGTGAGCCGGGGCTAGGGGACGAGCAGTACTTC.

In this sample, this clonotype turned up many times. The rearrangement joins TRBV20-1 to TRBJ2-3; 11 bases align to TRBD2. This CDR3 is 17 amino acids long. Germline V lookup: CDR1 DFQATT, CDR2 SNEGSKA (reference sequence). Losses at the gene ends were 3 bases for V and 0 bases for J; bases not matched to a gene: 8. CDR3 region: CSAREGTSGSSTDTQYF. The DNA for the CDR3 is TGCAGTGCTAGGGAAGGGACTAGCGGCTCTAGCACAGATACGCAGTATTTT.

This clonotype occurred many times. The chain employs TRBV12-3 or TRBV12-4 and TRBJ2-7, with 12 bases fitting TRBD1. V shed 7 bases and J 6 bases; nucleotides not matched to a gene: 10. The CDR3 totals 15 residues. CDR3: CASIPQGQGASEQYF. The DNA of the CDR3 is TGTGCCAGCATCCCCCAGGGACAGGGGGCCAGCGAGCAGTACTTC.

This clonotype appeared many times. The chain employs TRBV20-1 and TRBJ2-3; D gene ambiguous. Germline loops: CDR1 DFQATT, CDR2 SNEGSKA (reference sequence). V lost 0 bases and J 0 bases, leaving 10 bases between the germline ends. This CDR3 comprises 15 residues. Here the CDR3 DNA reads TGCAGTGCTAGAGATCCCCTTGGTAGCACAGATACGCAGTATTTT. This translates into CSARDPLGSTDTQYF.

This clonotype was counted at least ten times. The CDR3 spells CASLGAEETQYF. CDR3 in DNA: TGTGCCAGCCTAGGGGCGGAAGAGACCCAGTACTTC. This chain connects TRBV7-9 to TRBJ2-5; tentatively, D is TRBD1 (5 bases). V was shortened by 8 bases and J by 3 bases, with 10 bases between the two germline ends. CDR1 is SEHNR and CDR2 is FQNEAQ in the germline V gene (reference sequence). The CDR3 is 12 residues long.

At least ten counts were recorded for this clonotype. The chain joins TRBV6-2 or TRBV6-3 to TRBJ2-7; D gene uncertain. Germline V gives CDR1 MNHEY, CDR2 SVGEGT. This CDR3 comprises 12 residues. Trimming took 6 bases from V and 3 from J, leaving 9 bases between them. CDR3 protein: CASRHQDYEQYF. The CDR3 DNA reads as TGTGCCAGCAGGCACCAGGACTACGAGCAGTACTTC.

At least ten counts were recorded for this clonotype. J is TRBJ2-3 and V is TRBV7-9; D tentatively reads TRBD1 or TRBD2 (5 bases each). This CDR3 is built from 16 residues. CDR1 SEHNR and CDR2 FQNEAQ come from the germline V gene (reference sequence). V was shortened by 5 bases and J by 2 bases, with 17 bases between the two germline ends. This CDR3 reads CASSDYDRNYTDTQYF. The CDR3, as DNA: TGTGCCAGCAGCGACTACGACAGAAACTACACAGATACGCAGTATTTT.

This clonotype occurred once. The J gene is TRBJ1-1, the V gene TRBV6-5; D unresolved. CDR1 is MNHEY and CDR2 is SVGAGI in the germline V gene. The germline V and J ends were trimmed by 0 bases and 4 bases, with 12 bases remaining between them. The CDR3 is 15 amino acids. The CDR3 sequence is CASSYSLAGSTEAFF. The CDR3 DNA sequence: TGTGCCAGCAGTTACTCTCTGGCAGGCAGCACTGAAGCTTTCTTT.

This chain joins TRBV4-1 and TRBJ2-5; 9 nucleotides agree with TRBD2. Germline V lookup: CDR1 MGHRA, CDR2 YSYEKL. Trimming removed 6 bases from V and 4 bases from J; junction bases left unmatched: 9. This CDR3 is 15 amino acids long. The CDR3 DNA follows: TGCGCCAGCAGTGAACTAGCGGGCAGTGGAGAGACCCAGTACTTC. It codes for CASSELAGSGETQYF.

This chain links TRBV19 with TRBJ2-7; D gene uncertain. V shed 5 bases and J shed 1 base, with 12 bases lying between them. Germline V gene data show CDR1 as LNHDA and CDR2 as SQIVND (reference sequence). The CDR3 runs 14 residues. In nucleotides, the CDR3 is TGTGCCAGTAGTCCGAACTCATGGTCCTACGAGCAGTACTTC. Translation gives CASSPNSWSYEQYF.

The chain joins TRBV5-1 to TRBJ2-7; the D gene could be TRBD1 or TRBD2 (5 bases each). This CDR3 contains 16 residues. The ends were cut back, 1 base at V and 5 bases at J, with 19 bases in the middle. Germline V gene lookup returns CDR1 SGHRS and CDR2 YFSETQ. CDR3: CASSLFPGQRPDEQYF. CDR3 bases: TGCGCCAGCAGCTTGTTCCCGGGGCAGCGCCCTGACGAGCAGTACTTC.

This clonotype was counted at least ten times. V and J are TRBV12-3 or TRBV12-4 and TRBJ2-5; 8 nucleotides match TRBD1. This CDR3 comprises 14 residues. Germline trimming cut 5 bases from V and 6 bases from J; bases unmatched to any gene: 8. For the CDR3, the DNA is TGTGCCAGCAGTAAGGACAGGGAGCGGAAGACCCAGTACTTC. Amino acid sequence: CASSKDRERKTQYF.

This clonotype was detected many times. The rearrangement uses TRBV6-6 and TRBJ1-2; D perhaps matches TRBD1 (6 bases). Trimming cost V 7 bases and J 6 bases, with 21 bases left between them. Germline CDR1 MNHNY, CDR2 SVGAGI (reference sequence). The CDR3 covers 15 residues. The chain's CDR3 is CASITHRAAADGYTF. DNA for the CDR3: TGTGCCAGCATTACACACAGGGCAGCAGCTGATGGCTACACCTTC.